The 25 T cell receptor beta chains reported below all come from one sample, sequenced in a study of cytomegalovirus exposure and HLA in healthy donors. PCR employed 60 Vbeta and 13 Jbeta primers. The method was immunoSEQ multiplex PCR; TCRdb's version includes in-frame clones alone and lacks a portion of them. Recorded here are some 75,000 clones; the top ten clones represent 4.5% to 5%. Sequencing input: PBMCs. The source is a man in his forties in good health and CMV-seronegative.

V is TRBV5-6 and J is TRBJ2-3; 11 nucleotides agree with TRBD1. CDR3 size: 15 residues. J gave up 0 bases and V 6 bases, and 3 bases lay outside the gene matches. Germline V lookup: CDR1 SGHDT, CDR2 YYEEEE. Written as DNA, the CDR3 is TGTGCCAGCACCCGGGACAGGGGGAGCACAGATACGCAGTATTTT. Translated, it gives CASTRDRGSTDTQYF. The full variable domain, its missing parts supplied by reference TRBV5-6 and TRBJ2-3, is DAGVTQSPTHLIKTRGQQVTLRCSPKSGHDTVSWYQQALGQGPQFIFQYYEEEERQRGNFPDRFSGHQFPNYSSELNVNALLLGDSALYLCASTRDRGSTDTQYFGPGTRLTVL.

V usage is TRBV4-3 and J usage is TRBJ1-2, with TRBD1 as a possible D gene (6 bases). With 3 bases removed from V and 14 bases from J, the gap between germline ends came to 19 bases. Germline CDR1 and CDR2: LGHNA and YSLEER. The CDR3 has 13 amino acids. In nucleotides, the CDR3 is TGCGCCAGCAGCCAGGTCGGAGGGGGGGAAGAGACCTTC. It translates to CASSQVGGGEETF.

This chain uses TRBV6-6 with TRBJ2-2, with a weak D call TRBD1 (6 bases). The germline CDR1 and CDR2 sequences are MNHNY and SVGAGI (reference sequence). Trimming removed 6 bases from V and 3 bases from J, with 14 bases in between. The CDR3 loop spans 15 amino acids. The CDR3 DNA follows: TGTGCCAGCAGCCCCCCGGACAGTTACACCGGGGAGCTGTTTTTT. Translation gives CASSPPDSYTGELFF.

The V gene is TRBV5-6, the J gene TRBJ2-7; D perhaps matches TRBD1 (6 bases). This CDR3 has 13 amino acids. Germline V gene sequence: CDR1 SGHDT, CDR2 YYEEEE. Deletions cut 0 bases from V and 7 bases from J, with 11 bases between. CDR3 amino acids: CASSLVQGQEQYF. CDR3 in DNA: TGTGCCAGCAGCTTGGTCCAGGGGCAGGAGCAGTACTTC. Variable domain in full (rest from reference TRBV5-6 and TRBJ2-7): DAGVTQSPTHLIKTRGQQVTLRCSPKSGHDTVSWYQQALGQGPQFIFQYYEEEERQRGNFPDRFSGHQFPNYSSELNVNALLLGDSALYLCASSLVQGQEQYFGPGTRLTVT.

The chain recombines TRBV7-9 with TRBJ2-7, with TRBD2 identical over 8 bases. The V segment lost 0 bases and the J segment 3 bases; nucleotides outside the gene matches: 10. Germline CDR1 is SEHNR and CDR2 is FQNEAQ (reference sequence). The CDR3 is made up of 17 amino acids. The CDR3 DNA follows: TGTGCCAGCAGCTTAGCCCGCGGCGGGGGGCCCCTCTACGAGCAGTACTTC. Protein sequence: CASSLARGGGPLYEQYF.

The CDR3 sequence is CASSIRGRNNEQFF. The CDR3 nucleotides read TGTGCCAGCAGTATCAGGGGGAGGAACAATGAGCAGTTCTTC. The rearrangement joins TRBV6-1 to TRBJ2-1, with D tentatively TRBD1 (7 bases). CDR1 and CDR2 from the germline V gene are MNHNS and SASEGT. V was pared by 5 bases and J by 5 bases, with 13 bases between. The CDR3 is 14 amino acids.

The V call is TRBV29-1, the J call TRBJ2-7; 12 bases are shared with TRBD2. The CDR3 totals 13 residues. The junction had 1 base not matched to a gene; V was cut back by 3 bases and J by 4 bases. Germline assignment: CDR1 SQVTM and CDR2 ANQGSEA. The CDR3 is CSVDLAGGYEQYF. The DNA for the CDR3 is TGCAGCGTTGACCTAGCGGGAGGGTACGAGCAGTACTTC.

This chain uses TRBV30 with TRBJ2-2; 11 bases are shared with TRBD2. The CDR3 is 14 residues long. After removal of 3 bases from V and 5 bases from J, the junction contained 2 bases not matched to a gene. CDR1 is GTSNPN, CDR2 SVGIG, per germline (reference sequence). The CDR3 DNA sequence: TGTGCCTGGAGGCTAGCGGGAGGTACCGGGGAGCTGTTTTTT. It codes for CAWRLAGGTGELFF.

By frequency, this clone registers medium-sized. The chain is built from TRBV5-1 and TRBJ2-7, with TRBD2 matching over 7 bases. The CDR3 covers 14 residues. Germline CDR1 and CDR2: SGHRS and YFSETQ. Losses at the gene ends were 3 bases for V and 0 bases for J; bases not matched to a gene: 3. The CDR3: CASSWREGSYEQYF. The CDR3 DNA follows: TGCGCCAGCAGCTGGAGGGAGGGCTCCTACGAGCAGTACTTC.

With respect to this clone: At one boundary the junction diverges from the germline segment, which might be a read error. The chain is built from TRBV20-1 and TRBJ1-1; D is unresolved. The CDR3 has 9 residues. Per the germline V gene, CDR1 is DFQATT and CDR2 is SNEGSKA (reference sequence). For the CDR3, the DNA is TGCAGTTTAGGTAGGCCGAGGCAATTT. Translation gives CSLGRPRQF.

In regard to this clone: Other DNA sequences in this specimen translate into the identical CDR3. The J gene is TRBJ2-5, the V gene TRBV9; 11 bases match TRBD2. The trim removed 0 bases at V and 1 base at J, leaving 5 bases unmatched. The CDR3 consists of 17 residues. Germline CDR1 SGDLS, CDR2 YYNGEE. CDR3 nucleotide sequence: TGTGCCAGCAGCGTAGGAACAGGGACTAGCGGCCAAGAGACCCAGTACTTC. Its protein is CASSVGTGTSGQETQYF. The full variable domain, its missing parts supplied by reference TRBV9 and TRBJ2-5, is DSGVTQTPKHLITATGQRVTLRCSPRSGDLSVYWYQQSLDQGLQFLIQYYNGEERAKGNILERFSAQQFPDLHSELNLSSLELGDSALYFCASSVGTGTSGQETQYFGPGTRLLVL.

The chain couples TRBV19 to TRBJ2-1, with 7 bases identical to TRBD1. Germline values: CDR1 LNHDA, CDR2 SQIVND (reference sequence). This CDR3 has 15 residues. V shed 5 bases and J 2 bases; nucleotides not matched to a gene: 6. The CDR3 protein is CASSGPDRAYNEQFF. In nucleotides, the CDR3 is TGTGCCAGTAGTGGACCTGACAGGGCCTACAATGAGCAGTTCTTC.

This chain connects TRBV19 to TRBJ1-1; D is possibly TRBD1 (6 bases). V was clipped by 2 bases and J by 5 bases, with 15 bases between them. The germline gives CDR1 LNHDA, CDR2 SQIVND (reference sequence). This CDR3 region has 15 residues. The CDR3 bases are TGTGCCAGTAGTATACACACCCTAGGGGGAACTGAAGCTTTCTTT. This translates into CASSIHTLGGTEAFF.

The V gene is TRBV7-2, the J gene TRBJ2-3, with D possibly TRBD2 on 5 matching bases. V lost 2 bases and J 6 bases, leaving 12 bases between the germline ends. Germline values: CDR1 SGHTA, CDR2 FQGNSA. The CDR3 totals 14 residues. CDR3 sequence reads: CASSLRLPPDTQYF. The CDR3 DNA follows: TGTGCCAGCAGCTTAAGACTACCTCCCGATACGCAGTATTTT.

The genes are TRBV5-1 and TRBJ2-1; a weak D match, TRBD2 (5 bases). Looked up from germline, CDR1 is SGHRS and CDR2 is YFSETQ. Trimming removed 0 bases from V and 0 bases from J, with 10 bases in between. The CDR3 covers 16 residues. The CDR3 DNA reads TGCGCCAGCAGCTTGGTTGCGGGCCCCTCCTACAATGAGCAGTTCTTC. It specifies CASSLVAGPSYNEQFF.

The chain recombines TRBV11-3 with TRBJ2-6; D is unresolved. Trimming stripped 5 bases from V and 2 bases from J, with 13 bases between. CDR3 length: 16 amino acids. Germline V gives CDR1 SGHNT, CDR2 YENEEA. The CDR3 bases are TGTGCCAGCAGCCCTTCGTCCGCAGCTGGGGCCAACGTCCTGACTTTC. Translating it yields CASSPSSAAGANVLTF.

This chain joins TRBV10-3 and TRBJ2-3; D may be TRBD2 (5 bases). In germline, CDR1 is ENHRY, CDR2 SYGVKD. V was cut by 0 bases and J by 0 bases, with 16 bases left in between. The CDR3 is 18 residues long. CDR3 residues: CAISESPPWERSTDTQYF. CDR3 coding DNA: TGTGCCATCAGTGAGTCCCCCCCGTGGGAGCGGAGCACAGATACGCAGTATTTT.

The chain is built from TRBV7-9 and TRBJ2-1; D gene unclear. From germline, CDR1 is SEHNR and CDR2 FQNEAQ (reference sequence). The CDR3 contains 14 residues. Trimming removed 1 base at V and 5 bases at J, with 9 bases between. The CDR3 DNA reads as TGTGCCAGCAGCTTAGTTCCCTCTAACAATGAGCAGTTCTTC. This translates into CASSLVPSNNEQFF. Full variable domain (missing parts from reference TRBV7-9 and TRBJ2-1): DTGVSQNPRHKITKRGQNVTFRCDPISEHNRLYWYRQTLGQGPEFLTYFQNEAQLEKSRLLSDRFSAERPKGSFSTLEIQRTEQGDSAMYLCASSLVPSNNEQFFGPGTRLTVL.

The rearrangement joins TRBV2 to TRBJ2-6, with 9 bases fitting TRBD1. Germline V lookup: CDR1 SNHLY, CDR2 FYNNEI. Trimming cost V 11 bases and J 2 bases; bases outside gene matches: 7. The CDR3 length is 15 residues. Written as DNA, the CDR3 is TGTGCCGGCGGGACAGGGATCACTGGGGCCAACGTCCTGACTTTC. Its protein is CAGGTGITGANVLTF.

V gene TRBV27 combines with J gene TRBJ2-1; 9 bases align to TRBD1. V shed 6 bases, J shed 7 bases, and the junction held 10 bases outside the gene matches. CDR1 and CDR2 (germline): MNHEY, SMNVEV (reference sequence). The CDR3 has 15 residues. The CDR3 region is CASSLGQGTWNEQFF. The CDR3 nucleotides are TGTGCCAGCAGCCTCGGACAGGGGACGTGGAATGAGCAGTTCTTC.

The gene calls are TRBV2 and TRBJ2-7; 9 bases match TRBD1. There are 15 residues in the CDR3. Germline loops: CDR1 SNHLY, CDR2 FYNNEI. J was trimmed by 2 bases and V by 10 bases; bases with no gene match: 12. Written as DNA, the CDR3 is TGTGCCATCTATTCGGCGGGACAGGGACCCTACGAGCAGTACTTC. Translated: CAIYSAGQGPYEQYF.

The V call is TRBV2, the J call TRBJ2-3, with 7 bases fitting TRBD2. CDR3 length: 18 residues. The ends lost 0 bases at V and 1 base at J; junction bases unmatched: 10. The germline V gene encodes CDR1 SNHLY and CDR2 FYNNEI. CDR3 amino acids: CASSEAHPRGLGTDTQYF. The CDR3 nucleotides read TGTGCCAGCAGTGAAGCGCACCCGCGGGGGTTGGGCACAGATACGCAGTATTTT.

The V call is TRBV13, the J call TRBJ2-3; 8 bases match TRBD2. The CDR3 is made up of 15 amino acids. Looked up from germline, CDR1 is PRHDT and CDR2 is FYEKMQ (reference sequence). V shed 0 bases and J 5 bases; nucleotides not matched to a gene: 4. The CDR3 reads CASSLGGGAQDTQYF. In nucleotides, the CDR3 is TGTGCCAGCAGCTTAGGCGGGGGGGCCCAAGATACGCAGTATTTT.

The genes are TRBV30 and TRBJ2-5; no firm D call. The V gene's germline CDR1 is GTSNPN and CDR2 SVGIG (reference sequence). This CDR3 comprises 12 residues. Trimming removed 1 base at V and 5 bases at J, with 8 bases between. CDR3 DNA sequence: TGTGCCTGGAGTGCACTTATGGAGACCCAGTACTTC. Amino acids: CAWSALMETQYF.

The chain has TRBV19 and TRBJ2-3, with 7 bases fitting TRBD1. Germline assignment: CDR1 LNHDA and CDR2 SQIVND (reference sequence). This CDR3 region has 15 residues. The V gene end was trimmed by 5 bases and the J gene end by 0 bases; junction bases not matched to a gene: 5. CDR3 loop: CASSDRDSSTDTQYF. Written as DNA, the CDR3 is TGTGCCAGTAGTGACCGGGACAGCAGCACAGATACGCAGTATTTT.